A selection of T cell receptor beta chains follows, all from one sample in a study of cytomegalovirus exposure and HLA in healthy donors. Using immunoSEQ multiplex PCR, the repertoire was profiled, and TCRdb retains in-frame clones only, with some absent. Of 120,000 to 150,000 clones listed, around 90% are singletons. Input material: PBMCs. Source of these receptors: a woman between 18 and 29 years old in good health and CMV-seropositive. Both conserved end residues are part of each CDR3. D genes are given only for firm matches. Some rows have no size entry. The others give once, few or many, or a class for an expanded clone.

V: TRBV28; J: TRBJ2-1; size: NA; length: 16; D: TRBD2; CDR3: CASSLLAGENYNEQFF; DNA: TGTGCCAGCAGTCTCCTAGCGGGAGAGAACTACAATGAGCAGTTCTTC
V: TRBV6-1; J: TRBJ1-2; size: NA; length: 14; D: NA; CDR3: CASSVRDTGYGYTF; DNA: TGTGCCAGCAGCGTCCGGGACACAGGCTATGGCTACACCTTC
V: TRBV11-1; J: TRBJ2-1; size: few; length: 15; D: TRBD2; CDR3: CASTLLAGTYNEQFF; DNA: TGTGCCAGCACCCTGCTAGCGGGCACCTACAATGAGCAGTTCTTC
V: TRBV10-3; J: TRBJ1-3; size: NA; length: 16; D: TRBD1; CDR3: CAISGDSPFSGNTIYF; DNA: TGTGCCATCAGTGGGGACAGCCCCTTCTCTGGAAACACCATATATTTT
V: TRBV6-1; J: TRBJ2-3; size: NA; length: 13; D: NA; CDR3: CASSEKEADTQYF; DNA: TGTGCCAGCAGTGAAAAGGAGGCAGATACGCAGTATTTT
V: TRBV28; J: TRBJ2-7; size: NA; length: 13; D: NA; CDR3: CASISEVNYEQYF; DNA: TGTGCCAGCATCTCGGAGGTCAACTACGAGCAGTACTTC
V: TRBV9; J: TRBJ2-3; size: NA; length: 17; D: TRBD2; CDR3: CASSVETSGGFGDTQYF; DNA: TGTGCCAGCAGCGTAGAAACTAGCGGGGGATTTGGGGATACGCAGTATTTT
V: TRBV6-6; J: TRBJ2-3; size: NA; length: 15; D: TRBD2; CDR3: CASSTSGTVIDTQYF; DNA: TGTGCCAGCTCAACTAGCGGGACGGTTATAGATACGCAGTATTTT
V: TRBV18; J: TRBJ1-6; size: NA; length: 14; D: NA; CDR3: CASSPPGGISPLHF; DNA: TGTGCCAGCTCACCACCAGGGGGTATCTCACCCCTCCACTTT
V: TRBV5-1; J: TRBJ2-1; size: NA; length: 15; D: NA; CDR3: CASSSTGEHYNEQFF; DNA: TGCGCCAGCAGTTCAACAGGAGAACACTACAATGAGCAGTTCTTC
V: TRBV4-1; J: TRBJ1-1; size: NA; length: 18; D: TRBD1; CDR3: CASSQGQVIGQGNTEAFF; DNA: TGCGCCAGCAGCCAAGGCCAAGTCATAGGACAGGGGAACACTGAAGCTTTCTTT
V: TRBV5-6; J: TRBJ1-1; size: NA; length: 14; D: NA; CDR3: CASTHRSRGLEAFF; DNA: TGTGCCAGCACACATAGGAGTCGCGGGTTGGAAGCTTTCTTT
V: TRBV7-9; J: TRBJ1-1; size: NA; length: 14; D: NA; CDR3: CASSLLRENTEAFF; DNA: TGTGCCAGCAGCTTACTCAGGGAGAACACTGAAGCTTTCTTT
V: TRBV28; J: TRBJ2-2; size: NA; length: 13; D: NA; CDR3: CASSFKNTGELFF; DNA: TGTGCCAGCAGTTTCAAGAACACCGGGGAGCTGTTTTTT
V: TRBV27; J: TRBJ2-3; size: NA; length: 17; D: TRBD2; CDR3: CASSSTGRGASTDTQYF; DNA: TGTGCCAGCAGCTCGACGGGGCGGGGGGCTAGCACAGATACGCAGTATTTT
V: TRBV6-1; J: TRBJ2-7; size: NA; length: 15; D: NA; CDR3: CASSAATGGWGEQYF; DNA: TGTGCCAGCAGTGCTGCTACGGGGGGCTGGGGCGAGCAGTACTTC
V: TRBV5-6; J: TRBJ2-3; size: NA; length: 13; D: NA; CDR3: CASSWRYTDTQYF; DNA: TGTGCCAGCAGCTGGCGGTACACAGATACGCAGTATTTT
V: TRBV11-2; J: TRBJ2-3; size: NA; length: 14; D: TRBD2; CDR3: CASSREGGGITQYF; DNA: TGTGCCAGCAGCAGAGAAGGCGGGGGAATTACGCAGTATTTT